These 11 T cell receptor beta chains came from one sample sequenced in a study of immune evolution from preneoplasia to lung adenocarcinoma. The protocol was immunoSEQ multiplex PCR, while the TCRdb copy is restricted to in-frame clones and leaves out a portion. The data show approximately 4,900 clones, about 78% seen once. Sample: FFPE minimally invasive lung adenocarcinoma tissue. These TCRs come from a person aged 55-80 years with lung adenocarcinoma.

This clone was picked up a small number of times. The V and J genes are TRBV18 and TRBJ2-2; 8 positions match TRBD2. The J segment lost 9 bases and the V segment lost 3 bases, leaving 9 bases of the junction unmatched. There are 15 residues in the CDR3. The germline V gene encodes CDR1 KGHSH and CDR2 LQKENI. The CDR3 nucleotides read TGTGCCAGCTCACCCCTGAGCGGGGGCCACCGGGAGCTGTTTTTT. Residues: CASSPLSGGHRELFF. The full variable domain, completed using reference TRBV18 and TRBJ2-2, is NAGVMQNPRHLVRRRGQEARLRCSPMKGHSHVYWYRQLPEEGLKFMVYLQKENIIDESGMPKERFSAEFPKEGPSILRIQQVVRGDSAAYFCASSPLSGGHRELFFGEGSRLTVL.

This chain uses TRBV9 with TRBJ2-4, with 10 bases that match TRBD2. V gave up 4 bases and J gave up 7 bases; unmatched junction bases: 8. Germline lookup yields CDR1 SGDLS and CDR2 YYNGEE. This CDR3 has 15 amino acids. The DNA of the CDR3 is TGTGCCAGCAGCCAGGCAGCGGGGGGGCGCAACATTCAGTACTTC. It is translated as CASSQAAGGRNIQYF.

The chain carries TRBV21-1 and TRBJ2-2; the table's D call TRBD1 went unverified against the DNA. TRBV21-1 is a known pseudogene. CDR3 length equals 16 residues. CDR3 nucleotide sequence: TGTGCCAGAGGCCCCGGGGAGACAGGGAACACCGGGGAGCTGTTTTTT. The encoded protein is CARGPGETGNTGELFF.

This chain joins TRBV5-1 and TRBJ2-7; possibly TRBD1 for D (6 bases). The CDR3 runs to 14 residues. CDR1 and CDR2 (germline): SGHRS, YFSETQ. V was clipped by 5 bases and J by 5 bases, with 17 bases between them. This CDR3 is CASSFGRTGNEQYF. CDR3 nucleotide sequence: TGCGCCAGCAGTTTCGGACGTACAGGGAACGAGCAGTACTTC.

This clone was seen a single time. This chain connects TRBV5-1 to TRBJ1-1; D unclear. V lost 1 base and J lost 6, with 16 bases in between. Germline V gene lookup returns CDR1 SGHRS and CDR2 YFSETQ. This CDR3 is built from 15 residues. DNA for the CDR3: TGCGCCAGCAGCTTGCGGTCGACTGGAACCTCTGAAGCTTTCTTT. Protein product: CASSLRSTGTSEAFF.

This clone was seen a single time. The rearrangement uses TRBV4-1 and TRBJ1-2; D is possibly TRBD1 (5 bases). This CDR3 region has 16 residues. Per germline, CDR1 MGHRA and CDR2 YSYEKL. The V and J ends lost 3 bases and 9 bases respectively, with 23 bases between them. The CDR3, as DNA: TGCGCCAGCAGCCATGGTTATGGGGACGGAAGGATCCGCTACACCTTC. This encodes CASSHGYGDGRIRYTF.

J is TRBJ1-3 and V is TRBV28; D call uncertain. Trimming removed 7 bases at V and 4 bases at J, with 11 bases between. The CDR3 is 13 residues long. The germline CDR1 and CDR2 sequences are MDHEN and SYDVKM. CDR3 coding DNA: TGTGCCAGCAATTTGTGGCAGGGAAACACCATATATTTT. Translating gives CASNLWQGNTIYF.

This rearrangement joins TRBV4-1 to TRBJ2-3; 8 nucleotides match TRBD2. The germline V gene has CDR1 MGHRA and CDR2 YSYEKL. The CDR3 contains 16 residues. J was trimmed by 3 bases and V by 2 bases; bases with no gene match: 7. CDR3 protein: CASSQLPAGGTDTQYF. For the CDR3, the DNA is TGCGCCAGCAGCCAACTTCCCGCGGGGGGAACAGATACGCAGTATTTT.

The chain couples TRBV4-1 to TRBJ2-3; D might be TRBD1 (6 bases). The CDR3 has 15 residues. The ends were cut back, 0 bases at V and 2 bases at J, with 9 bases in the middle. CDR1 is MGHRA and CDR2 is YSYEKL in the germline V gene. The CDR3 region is CASSQEDRNTDTQYF. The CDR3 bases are TGCGCCAGCAGCCAAGAAGACAGGAACACAGATACGCAGTATTTT.

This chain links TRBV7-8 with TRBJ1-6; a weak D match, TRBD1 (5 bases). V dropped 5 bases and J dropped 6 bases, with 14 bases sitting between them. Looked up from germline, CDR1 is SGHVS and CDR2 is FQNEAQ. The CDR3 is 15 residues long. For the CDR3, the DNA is TGTGCCAGCAGCAGTGAACTCGGGGGTAATTCACCCCTCCACTTT. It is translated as CASSSELGGNSPLHF.

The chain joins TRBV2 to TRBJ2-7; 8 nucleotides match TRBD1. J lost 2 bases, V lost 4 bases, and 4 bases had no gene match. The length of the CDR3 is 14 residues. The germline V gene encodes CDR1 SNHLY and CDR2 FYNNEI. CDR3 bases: TGTGCCAGCAGTGGACAGGGGCCAGCCTACGAGCAGTACTTC. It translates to CASSGQGPAYEQYF.